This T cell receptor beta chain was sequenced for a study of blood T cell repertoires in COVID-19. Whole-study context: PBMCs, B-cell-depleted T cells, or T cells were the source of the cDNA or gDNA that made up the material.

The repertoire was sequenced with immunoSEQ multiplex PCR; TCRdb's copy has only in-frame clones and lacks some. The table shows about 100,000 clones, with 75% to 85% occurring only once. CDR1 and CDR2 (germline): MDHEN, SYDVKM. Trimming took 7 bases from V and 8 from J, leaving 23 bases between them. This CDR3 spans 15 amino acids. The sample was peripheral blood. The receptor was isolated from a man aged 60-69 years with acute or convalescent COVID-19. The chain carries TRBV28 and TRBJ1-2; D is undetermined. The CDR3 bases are TGTGCCAGCAAATCGTCGGACCGTATAACGGGAGGCTACACCTTC. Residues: CASKSSDRITGGYTF.